Below, 20 T cell receptor beta chains from the same sample are listed, as sequenced in a study of identical twins' blood T cells. One entry per CDR3 protein, called by TCRdb with MiXCR from the 5' RACE reads. This sample has 300,000 to 400,000 distinct CDR3 sequences, with under 30% found just once. Sample: PBMCs. The source is a woman aged 18 to 49 in good health.

This clonotype has more than one count but fewer than ten. The chain carries TRBV9 and TRBJ2-3, with D possibly matching TRBD2 (6 bases). The V gene's germline CDR1 is SGDLS and CDR2 YYNGEE. This CDR3 has 17 amino acids. V dropped 0 bases and J dropped 0 bases, with 14 bases sitting between them. CDR3 protein: CASSVEASEPSTDTQYF. The DNA of the CDR3 is TGTGCCAGCAGCGTAGAGGCTAGCGAGCCAAGCACAGATACGCAGTATTTT.

The chain is built from TRBV7-9 and TRBJ2-3; perhaps TRBD1 as D (5 bases). Germline CDR1 and CDR2: SEHNR and FQNEAQ (reference sequence). The CDR3 totals 12 residues. The V end lost 9 bases, the J end lost 4 bases, and 11 bases lay between the germline ends. The CDR3 reads CASHKGADTQYF. The CDR3 DNA reads TGTGCCAGTCACAAAGGGGCAGATACGCAGTATTTT.

The chain couples TRBV7-6 to TRBJ2-1; 7 bases are a match to TRBD2. The J segment lost 0 bases and the V segment lost 2 bases, leaving 1 base of the junction unmatched. The CDR3 is 15 amino acids. Germline V CDR1 and CDR2: SGHVS, FNYEAQ. The CDR3 loop reads CASSLKRDSYNEQFF. The CDR3 nucleotides are TGTGCCAGCAGCTTAAAGCGGGACTCCTACAATGAGCAGTTCTTC.

Comment on this clonotype: A single base separates this from a much larger clone, so it may be a read error. The chain couples TRBV29-1 to TRBJ2-7; no clear D. Between the trimmed V and J ends, which lost 4 bases and 0 bases, there was a span of 7 bases. CDR3 length: 12 amino acids. Per the germline V gene, CDR1 is SQVTM and CDR2 is ANQGSEA. The CDR3 sequence: CSVGASSYEQYF. CDR3 sequence (DNA): TGCAGCGTTGGGGCTAGCTCCTACGAGCAGTACTTC.

The V and J genes are TRBV7-9 and TRBJ1-1, with 7 bases matching TRBD1. The germline V gene encodes CDR1 SEHNR and CDR2 FQNEAQ (reference sequence). J gave up 5 bases and V 5 bases, and 11 bases lay outside the gene matches. The CDR3 is made up of 15 amino acids. The CDR3 reads CASSTPTGRGTEAFF. CDR3 coding DNA: TGTGCCAGCAGCACCCCGACAGGGAGGGGAACTGAAGCTTTCTTT.

The chain combines TRBV30 with TRBJ1-2, with D possibly TRBD1 on 5 matching bases. This CDR3 is built from 13 residues. CDR1 and CDR2 (germline): GTSNPN, SVGIG (reference sequence). Trimming shortened V by 2 bases and J by 8 bases, and 15 bases separated the two germline ends. For the CDR3, the DNA is TGTGCCTGGAGTCTCGGGACCAATCGGGGCTACACCTTC. This translates into CAWSLGTNRGYTF.

This clonotype was picked up a small number of times. The chain joins TRBV7-9 to TRBJ2-7; TRBD2 agrees at 8 bases. The CDR3 is 14 residues long. Germline values: CDR1 SEHNR, CDR2 FQNEAQ (reference sequence). The junction had 3 bases not matched to a gene; V was cut back by 3 bases and J by 2 bases. CDR3 residues: CASSFSGDTYEQYF. The CDR3 DNA is TGTGCCAGCAGCTTTAGCGGGGACACCTACGAGCAGTACTTC.

The chain has TRBV12-5 and TRBJ2-5; the D is unclear. Germline V CDR1 and CDR2: LGHNT, FRNRAP. V dropped 4 bases and J dropped 5 bases, with 5 bases sitting between them. This CDR3 comprises 11 residues. CDR3 sequence (DNA): TGTGCTAGTGGTTCCAGGGAGACCCAGTACTTC. Translating it yields CASGSRETQYF.

This clonotype was seen ten or more times. V gene TRBV20-1 combines with J gene TRBJ1-2; D is unresolved. The CDR3 has 17 amino acids. Germline V gene sequence: CDR1 DFQATT, CDR2 SNEGSKA (reference sequence). V dropped 2 bases and J dropped 0 bases, with 19 bases sitting between them. The chain's CDR3 is CSARPHRAPNSNYGYTF. The CDR3 DNA follows: TGCAGTGCTAGACCCCACCGGGCCCCGAATTCTAACTATGGCTACACCTTC.

This sequence joins TRBV6-2 or TRBV6-3 and TRBJ1-1; 9 bases are shared with TRBD1. The length of the CDR3 is 17 residues. Trimming removed 8 bases from V and 2 bases from J; junction bases left unmatched: 15. The germline CDR1 and CDR2 sequences are MNHEY and SVGEGT. CDR3 sequence (DNA): TGTGCCAGCGGAATACACAGGGGGCGGTGGACAAACACTGAAGCTTTCTTT. This sequence encodes CASGIHRGRWTNTEAFF.

The chain links TRBV18 to TRBJ2-3; D call uncertain. CDR3 length equals 15 residues. Deletions cut 2 bases from V and 1 base from J, with 10 bases between. Germline V gene sequence: CDR1 KGHSH, CDR2 LQKENI. CDR3 residues: CASSPSVGRTDTQYF. In DNA, the CDR3 is TGTGCCAGCTCACCATCCGTCGGTCGCACAGATACGCAGTATTTT.

The CDR3: CSVDMIGGPGTEAFF. CDR3 nucleotide sequence: TGCAGCGTCGACATGATAGGGGGCCCGGGCACTGAAGCTTTCTTT. The chain joins TRBV29-1 to TRBJ1-1, with 7 bases lining up with TRBD1. Germline assignment: CDR1 SQVTM and CDR2 ANQGSEA. This CDR3 contains 15 residues. J was trimmed by 4 bases and V by 6 bases; bases with no gene match: 14.

The chain recombines TRBV20-1 with TRBJ1-2; 9 bases match TRBD1. The CDR3 is made up of 15 amino acids. The ends lost 4 bases at V and 2 bases at J; junction bases unmatched: 8. Germline V gene data show CDR1 as DFQATT and CDR2 as SNEGSKA (reference sequence). The CDR3 DNA is TGCAGTGCTATGGACCGGGACAGGGTGAACTATGGCTACACCTTC. The encoded protein is CSAMDRDRVNYGYTF.

The chain joins TRBV19 to TRBJ1-1; no clear D gene. V lost 6 bases, J lost 0 bases, and 5 bases lay in between. This CDR3 has 12 amino acids. Germline V gene lookup returns CDR1 LNHDA and CDR2 SQIVND (reference sequence). CDR3 loop: CASSPLNTEAFF. CDR3 in DNA: TGTGCCAGTAGCCCCCTGAACACTGAAGCTTTCTTT.

About this clonotype itself: A read error may account for a junction end that differs from germline. J is TRBJ2-1 and V is TRBV7-7, with 7 bases lining up with TRBD2. CDR1 SSHAT and CDR2 FNYEAQ come from the germline V gene (reference sequence). The CDR3 sequence is 16 residues long. The CDR3 region has the DNA TGTGCTAGCAGCTTAGCCCCGGGGGGTCCCTACAATGAGCAGTTCTTC. This sequence encodes CASSLAPGGPYNEQFF.

This clonotype was counted many times. The chain employs TRBV28 and TRBJ2-5, with D maybe TRBD2 (6 bases). V was shortened by 6 bases and J by 10 bases, with 12 bases between the two germline ends. CDR3 length equals 11 residues. The germline V gene has CDR1 MDHEN and CDR2 SYDVKM. CDR3 sequence (DNA): TGTGCCAGCAGCTTAGGACTATTCCAGTACTTC. It encodes CASSLGLFQYF.

This clonotype was seen a few times. The rearrangement joins TRBV5-1 to TRBJ1-1; weak D call: TRBD1 (6 bases). The germline V gene encodes CDR1 SGHRS and CDR2 YFSETQ. This CDR3 is built from 14 residues. Trimming took 2 bases from V and 6 from J, leaving 14 bases between them. CDR3 protein: CASSFLQGRSEAFF. In DNA form, the CDR3 reads TGCGCCAGCAGCTTTCTACAGGGTAGATCTGAAGCTTTCTTT.

Notes on this clonotype: Relative to the germline gene, one junction end is altered; a read error may explain this. This rearrangement joins TRBV7-8 to TRBJ1-3; D not certain. CDR1 is SGHVS and CDR2 is FQNEAQ in the germline V gene. This CDR3 comprises 17 residues. CDR3 nucleotides: TGTGCCAGCAGCTTACTGGGGTCGAGTATCTCTGGAAACACCATATGTTTT. It specifies CASSLLGSSISGNTICF.

This clonotype has a count of ten or more. V gene TRBV29-1 combines with J gene TRBJ1-2; 9 nucleotides align to TRBD1. Per the germline V gene, CDR1 is SQVTM and CDR2 is ANQGSEA. The J segment lost 2 bases and the V segment lost 7 bases, leaving 8 bases of the junction unmatched. The CDR3 loop spans 14 amino acids. In nucleotides, the CDR3 is TGCAGCGCCGGAGGGGACAGGGACAACTATGGCTACACCTTC. Amino acid sequence: CSAGGDRDNYGYTF.

The chain carries TRBV25-1 and TRBJ2-1; either TRBD1 or TRBD2 may fit D (5 bases each). This CDR3 has 11 residues. The V end was cut by 3 bases, the J end by 9 bases, with 6 bases between. Germline V gene lookup returns CDR1 MGHDK and CDR2 SYGVNS. CDR3 protein: CASSDGGEQFF. Here the CDR3 DNA reads TGTGCCAGCAGTGATGGGGGTGAGCAGTTCTTC.